One sample yielded the 17 T cell receptor beta chains listed below, sequenced in a study of blood T cell repertoires in COVID-19. Assay: immunoSEQ multiplex PCR; the TCRdb copy retains only in-frame clones and omits some. The table includes about 66,000 clones, just over 85% detected once. Source material: peripheral blood. These receptors came from a man in his fifties with active COVID-19.

The J gene is TRBJ2-1, the V gene TRBV3-1 (or the pseudogene TRBV3-2); 11 positions agree with TRBD2. The CDR3 has 15 amino acids. From germline, CDR1 is LGHDT and CDR2 YNNKEL (reference sequence). The V gene end was trimmed by 4 bases and the J gene end by 10 bases; junction bases not matched to a gene: 9. CDR3 loop: CASSRSGRAVGEQFF. As DNA, the CDR3 is TGTGCCAGCAGCCGTAGCGGGAGGGCCGTCGGGGAGCAGTTCTTC.

This rearrangement joins TRBV12-5 to TRBJ1-5, with TRBD1 as a possible D gene (6 bases). CDR1 and CDR2 from the germline V gene are LGHNT and FRNRAP. V shed 7 bases and J shed 6 bases, with 19 bases lying between them. This CDR3 spans 15 amino acids. CDR3 sequence: CASAYLGGAAQPQHF. In DNA, the CDR3 is TGTGCTAGTGCCTACCTGGGGGGGGCAGCTCAGCCCCAGCATTTT.

The chain carries TRBV28 and TRBJ2-5; 8 bases are a match to TRBD2. The germline CDR1 and CDR2 sequences are MDHEN and SYDVKM. J lost 3 bases, V lost 5 bases, and 8 bases had no gene match. This CDR3 has 15 residues. CDR3 DNA: TGTGCCAGCAGTCCTGCCGGGACTAGTGAAGAGACCCAGTACTTC. Its translation is CASSPAGTSEETQYF.

This chain uses TRBV5-1 with TRBJ2-3, with D unclear. The CDR3 is 15 amino acids. Trimming removed 3 bases at V and 0 bases at J, with 11 bases between. Germline V gene data show CDR1 as SGHRS and CDR2 as YFSETQ. DNA for the CDR3: TGCGCCAGCAGCTCTGGCGGTTTGAGCACAGATACGCAGTATTTT. Its protein is CASSSGGLSTDTQYF.

V usage is TRBV5-4 and J usage is TRBJ1-1; TRBD1 might be the D (5 bases). Per germline, CDR1 SGHNT and CDR2 YYREEE (reference sequence). This CDR3 is 13 amino acids long. Trimming cost V 3 bases and J 1 base, with 7 bases left between them. This CDR3 reads CASSWGGNTEAFF. Here the CDR3 DNA reads TGTGCCAGCAGCTGGGGGGGGAACACTGAAGCTTTCTTT.

The chain recombines TRBV7-8 with TRBJ2-1, with TRBD1 as a possible D gene (5 bases). Germline lookup yields CDR1 SGHVS and CDR2 FQNEAQ. This CDR3 spans 14 amino acids. V was cut by 5 bases and J by 5 bases, with 13 bases left in between. In nucleotides, the CDR3 is TGTGCCAGCAGCGCTGCAGGGCTTAACAATGAGCAGTTCTTC. This gives the protein CASSAAGLNNEQFF.

The table lists this clone with a few counts. The chain employs TRBV6-5 and TRBJ2-7; D not certain. Germline assignment: CDR1 MNHEY and CDR2 SVGAGI. This CDR3 region has 14 residues. V was clipped by 6 bases and J by 7 bases, with 19 bases between them. CDR3: CASSRRPTSREQYV. The CDR3 DNA reads TGTGCCAGCAGCCGACGGCCGACCTCTAGGGAGCAGTACGTC.

The V and J genes are TRBV6-5 and TRBJ1-6; 8 bases agree with TRBD1. J lost 10 bases, V lost 5 bases, and 7 bases had no gene match. The CDR3 loop spans 14 amino acids. Looked up from germline, CDR1 is MNHEY and CDR2 is SVGAGI. The DNA for the CDR3 is TGTGCCAGCAGTAAGGACAGGGCTTGGTCACCCCTCCACTTT. Translated, it gives CASSKDRAWSPLHF.

The chain carries TRBV11-1 and TRBJ2-5; possibly TRBD2 for D (6 bases). The ends were cut back, 3 bases at V and 7 bases at J, with 21 bases in the middle. The CDR3 totals 16 residues. Germline-derived CDR1 and CDR2 are SGHAT and FQDESV (reference sequence). CDR3 bases: TGTGCCAGCAGCTTCACCTCAGGAGGCGGGGAGGTGACCCAGTACTTC. It translates to CASSFTSGGGEVTQYF.

This chain joins TRBV19 and TRBJ2-3, with 9 bases lining up with TRBD2. Germline V CDR1 and CDR2: LNHDA, SQIVND (reference sequence). The junction had 7 bases not matched to a gene; V was cut back by 4 bases and J by 5 bases. The CDR3 has 15 amino acids. The CDR3 region is CASSKDSGSGDTQYF. CDR3 sequence (DNA): TGTGCCAGTAGTAAGGATAGCGGGAGTGGAGATACGCAGTATTTT.

This chain connects TRBV15 to TRBJ2-1, with 8 bases fitting TRBD2. Germline V gene lookup returns CDR1 LNHNV and CDR2 YYDKDF (reference sequence). This CDR3 region has 14 residues. With 1 base clipped from V and 6 bases from J, the junction kept 2 bases outside the gene matches. The CDR3 DNA follows: TGTGCCACCAGCAGAGGTGGGACTAGCAATGAGCAGTTCTTC. Translating it yields CATSRGGTSNEQFF.

J is TRBJ2-1 and V is TRBV6-5, with D unclear. The V end was cut by 6 bases, the J end by 9 bases, with 15 bases between. This CDR3 contains 13 residues. Germline CDR1 is MNHEY and CDR2 is SVGAGI. CDR3 DNA sequence: TGTGCCAGCAGCCAGCGTCCACTTATTGAGCAGTTCTTC. Residues: CASSQRPLIEQFF.

This clone was picked up a small number of times. This chain links TRBV7-6 with TRBJ2-6, with no clear D. The germline CDR1 and CDR2 sequences are SGHVS and FNYEAQ. Trimming left V 1 base short and J 1 base short, with 5 bases between. There are 15 residues in the CDR3. CDR3 DNA sequence: TGTGCCAGCAGCTTAGGGCAATCTGGGGCCAACGTCCTGACTTTC. It translates to CASSLGQSGANVLTF.

The V and J genes are TRBV5-6 and TRBJ2-1; a possible D gene is TRBD1 (6 bases). The CDR3 sequence is 17 residues long. V dropped 0 bases and J dropped 0 bases, with 13 bases sitting between them. From germline, CDR1 is SGHDT and CDR2 YYEEEE. The CDR3 sequence is CASSLVGEGGSYNEQFF. Here the CDR3 DNA reads TGTGCCAGCAGCTTGGTAGGGGAAGGGGGCTCCTACAATGAGCAGTTCTTC. Combining the CDR3 with reference TRBV5-6 and TRBJ2-1 gives the whole variable domain DAGVTQSPTHLIKTRGQQVTLRCSPKSGHDTVSWYQQALGQGPQFIFQYYEEEERQRGNFPDRFSGHQFPNYSSELNVNALLLGDSALYLCASSLVGEGGSYNEQFFGPGTRLTVL.

This chain uses TRBV19 with TRBJ1-1; 8 bases agree with TRBD1. The trim removed 1 base at V and 6 bases at J, leaving 7 bases unmatched. The CDR3 runs to 15 residues. The germline V gene encodes CDR1 LNHDA and CDR2 SQIVND (reference sequence). The CDR3 loop reads CASSIGQQGGAEAFF. The DNA for the CDR3 is TGTGCCAGTAGTATAGGCCAACAGGGGGGCGCTGAAGCTTTCTTT.

The chain joins TRBV6-5 to TRBJ1-4; D not resolved. CDR1 is MNHEY and CDR2 is SVGAGI in the germline V gene. V was pared by 3 bases and J by 0 bases, with 8 bases between. CDR3 length: 15 residues. The CDR3, as DNA: TGTGCCAGCAGTTATGGAGAATCAACTAATGAAAAACTGTTTTTT. This translates into CASSYGESTNEKLFF.

The chain combines TRBV6-5 with TRBJ1-1; no firm D call. Germline lookup yields CDR1 MNHEY and CDR2 SVGAGI. The CDR3 extends over 14 amino acids. V lost 2 bases, J lost 6 bases, and 13 bases lay in between. Here the CDR3 reads CASSYKTAASEAFF. The DNA for the CDR3 is TGTGCCAGCAGTTACAAGACCGCGGCCTCTGAAGCTTTCTTT.